This T cell receptor (beta chain) was captured by sequencing in a study of control samples from healthy donors and cancer patients. The CDR3 spans 13 residues. Trimming left V 1 base short and J 1 base short, with 4 bases between. Germline V lookup: CDR1 SGHTA, CDR2 FQGTGA. Sequenced by immunoSEQ multiplex PCR; TCRdb stores in-frame clones only, minus some. The sample consists of about 160,000 clones, roughly 95% of them appearing once. The receptor was isolated from a woman in her 30s in good health. This chain uses TRBV7-3 with TRBJ1-1; D not certain. Sequencing was performed on blood. CDR3 in amino acids: CASSLRSNTEAFF. The CDR3 DNA is TGTGCCAGCAGCTTAAGATCGAACACTGAAGCTTTCTTT.